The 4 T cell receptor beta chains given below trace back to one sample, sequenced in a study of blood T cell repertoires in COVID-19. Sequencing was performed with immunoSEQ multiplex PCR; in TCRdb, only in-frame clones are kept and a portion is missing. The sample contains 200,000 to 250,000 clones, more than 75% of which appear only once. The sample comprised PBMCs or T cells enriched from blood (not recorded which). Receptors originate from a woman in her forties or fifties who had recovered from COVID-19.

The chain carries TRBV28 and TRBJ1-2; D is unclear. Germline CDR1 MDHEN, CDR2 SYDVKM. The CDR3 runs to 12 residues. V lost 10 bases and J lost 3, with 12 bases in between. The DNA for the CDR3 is TGTGCCACCCGAAGCACGGACTATGGCTACACCTTC. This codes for CATRSTDYGYTF.

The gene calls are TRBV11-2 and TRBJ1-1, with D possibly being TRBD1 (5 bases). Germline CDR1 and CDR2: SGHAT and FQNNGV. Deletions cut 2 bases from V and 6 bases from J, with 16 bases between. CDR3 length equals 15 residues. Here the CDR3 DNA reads TGTGCCAGCAGCTTAACGGCTCAGGGTCAGGCTGAAGCTTTCTTT. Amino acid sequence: CASSLTAQGQAEAFF. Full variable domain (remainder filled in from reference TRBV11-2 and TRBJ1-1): EAGVAQSPRYKIIEKRQSVAFWCNPISGHATLYWYQQILGQGPKLLIQFQNNGVVDDSQLPKDRFSAERLKGVDSTLKIQPAKLEDSAVYLCASSLTAQGQAEAFFGQGTRLTVV.

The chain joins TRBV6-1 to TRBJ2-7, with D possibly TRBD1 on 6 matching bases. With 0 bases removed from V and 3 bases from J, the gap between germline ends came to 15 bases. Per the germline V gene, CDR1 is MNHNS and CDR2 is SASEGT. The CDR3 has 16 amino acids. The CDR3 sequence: CASSEAPSGVGYEQYF. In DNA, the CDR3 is TGTGCCAGCAGTGAAGCGCCCTCAGGGGTAGGCTACGAGCAGTACTTC.

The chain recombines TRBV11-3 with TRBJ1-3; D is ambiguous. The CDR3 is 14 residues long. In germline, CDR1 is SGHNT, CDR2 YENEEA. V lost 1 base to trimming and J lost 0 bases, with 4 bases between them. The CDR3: CASSLANSGNTIYF. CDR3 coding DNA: TGTGCCAGCAGCTTAGCCAACTCTGGAAACACCATATATTTT.